Each of the 15 T cell receptor beta chains below was sequenced from the same sample in a study of cytomegalovirus exposure and HLA in healthy donors. This PCR relied on a set of 60 Vbeta primers and 13 Jbeta primers. The method was immunoSEQ multiplex PCR; TCRdb's version includes in-frame clones alone and lacks a portion of them. Its clone listing holds approximately 80,000 clones. The sample consisted of PBMCs. The receptors were gathered from a woman younger than 45 in good health and CMV-seronegative.

The V and J genes are TRBV29-1 and TRBJ1-1; tentative D call: TRBD1 (6 bases). CDR1 is SQVTM and CDR2 is ANQGSEA in the germline V gene. The CDR3 runs to 15 residues. The ends were cut back, 0 bases at V and 3 bases at J, with 14 bases in the middle. In DNA, the CDR3 is TGCAGCGTTGAAGACGGTGAGGGGGGGCACACTGAAGCTTTCTTT. It codes for CSVEDGEGGHTEAFF.

The chain links TRBV30 to TRBJ1-2; D may be TRBD1 (5 bases). CDR1 is GTSNPN, CDR2 SVGIG, per germline (reference sequence). Trimming stripped 0 bases from V and 4 bases from J, with 6 bases between. This CDR3 is built from 12 residues. This chain's CDR3 is CAWSVTAYGYTF. CDR3 nucleotide sequence: TGTGCCTGGAGTGTGACAGCCTATGGCTACACCTTC.

The V gene is TRBV28, the J gene TRBJ1-5; the D gene is possibly TRBD1 (5 bases). In germline, CDR1 is MDHEN, CDR2 SYDVKM. Trimming left V 8 bases short and J 0 bases short, with 14 bases between. The CDR3 is made up of 15 amino acids. The DNA for the CDR3 is TGTGCCAGCGGGAACAGGCCTTATAGCAATCAGCCCCAGCATTTT. Its protein is CASGNRPYSNQPQHF.

V and J are TRBV6-5 and TRBJ2-2; possible D gene TRBD2, 6 bases. CDR3 size: 14 residues. Germline V gene lookup returns CDR1 MNHEY and CDR2 SVGAGI. V was shortened by 5 bases and J by 5 bases, with 12 bases between the two germline ends. The CDR3 DNA is TGTGCCAGCAGTCCGGGAGCGGAAACCGGGGAGCTGTTTTTT. Its translation: CASSPGAETGELFF.

The chain couples TRBV5-4 to TRBJ2-6, with D hard to call. This CDR3 is built from 15 residues. CDR1 SGHNT and CDR2 YYREEE come from the germline V gene (reference sequence). With 0 bases removed from V and 0 bases from J, the gap between germline ends came to 4 bases. The CDR3 region is CASSLGASGANVLTF. CDR3 in DNA: TGTGCCAGCAGCTTGGGGGCCTCTGGGGCCAACGTCCTGACTTTC.

The V gene is TRBV6-5, the J gene TRBJ1-1, with 12 bases that match TRBD1. Germline V gene sequence: CDR1 MNHEY, CDR2 SVGAGI. With 0 bases clipped from V and 4 bases from J, the junction kept 3 bases outside the gene matches. The CDR3 extends over 16 amino acids. The CDR3 loop is CASSYSGTGGGTEAFF. The CDR3 DNA is TGTGCCAGCAGTTACTCCGGGACAGGGGGCGGCACTGAAGCTTTCTTT.

The chain links TRBV5-1 to TRBJ2-7; 9 bases match TRBD2. Germline values: CDR1 SGHRS, CDR2 YFSETQ. The ends lost 2 bases at V and 0 bases at J; junction bases unmatched: 6. The CDR3 has 16 residues. The CDR3 DNA follows: TGCGCCAGCAGCTTCAATAGCGGGGGATTCTCCTACGAGCAGTACTTC. Translating it yields CASSFNSGGFSYEQYF.

The chain is built from TRBV19 and TRBJ2-2, with 7 bases that match TRBD1. V gave up 0 bases and J gave up 7 bases; unmatched junction bases: 11. CDR3 length equals 17 residues. The germline gives CDR1 LNHDA, CDR2 SQIVND (reference sequence). CDR3 sequence (DNA): TGTGCCAGTAGTATAGATTCAGACAGGGTTCCCCTCGGGGAGCTGTTTTTT. This codes for CASSIDSDRVPLGELFF.

The CDR3 coding sequence is TGTGCCAGTAGAATACCAGGGGGCGGGACTGAAGCTTTCTTT. It encodes CASRIPGGGTEAFF. This chain joins TRBV19 and TRBJ1-1; 8 bases map to TRBD1. V lost 6 bases, J lost 5 bases, and 8 bases stayed unmatched. The V gene's germline CDR1 is LNHDA and CDR2 SQIVND (reference sequence). The CDR3 length is 14 residues.

V usage is TRBV27 and J usage is TRBJ2-2; D not resolved. The V end lost 3 bases, the J end lost 3 bases, and 8 bases lay between the germline ends. The CDR3 loop spans 14 amino acids. Germline CDR1 MNHEY, CDR2 SMNVEV (reference sequence). The CDR3 DNA sequence: TGTGCCAGCAGTTTGGGCGTCTACACCGGGGAGCTGTTTTTT. As protein: CASSLGVYTGELFF.

This chain uses TRBV19 with TRBJ2-6; 8 bases align to TRBD1. CDR3 length equals 16 residues. With 6 bases clipped from V and 0 bases from J, the junction kept 4 bases outside the gene matches. Germline V gene lookup returns CDR1 LNHDA and CDR2 SQIVND (reference sequence). For the CDR3, the DNA is TGTGCCAGTAGCACGGACAGGGCCTCTGGGGCCAACGTCCTGACTTTC. Translated, it gives CASSTDRASGANVLTF.

The CDR3 region is CASSPRQGGYEQYF. CDR3 sequence (DNA): TGTGCCAGCTCACCCCGACAGGGGGGATACGAGCAGTACTTC. This rearrangement joins TRBV18 to TRBJ2-7, with 9 positions matching TRBD1. This CDR3 has 14 amino acids. The V gene's germline CDR1 is KGHSH and CDR2 LQKENI. Trimming took 3 bases from V and 4 from J; bases not matched to a gene: 4.

The gene calls are TRBV28 and TRBJ2-3; a possible D gene is TRBD2 (5 bases). Trimming left V 8 bases short and J 2 bases short, with 14 bases between. The CDR3 has 14 amino acids. Germline assignment: CDR1 MDHEN and CDR2 SYDVKM. The CDR3 reads CASSSRVSTDTQYF. CDR3 sequence (DNA): TGTGCCAGCTCCTCGAGGGTATCCACAGATACGCAGTATTTT.

The chain uses TRBV10-3 and TRBJ2-3; 8 nucleotides match TRBD2. The V gene's germline CDR1 is ENHRY and CDR2 SYGVKD. There are 20 residues in the CDR3. The junction had 20 bases not matched to a gene; V was cut back by 6 bases and J by 0 bases. CDR3 region: CAISRGLASGGWGSTDTQYF. For the CDR3, the DNA is TGTGCCATCAGCCGTGGACTAGCAAGCGGGGGATGGGGTAGCACAGATACGCAGTATTTT.

The gene calls are TRBV7-2 and TRBJ1-1, with TRBD1 matching over 12 bases. Germline trimming cut 5 bases from V and 6 bases from J; bases unmatched to any gene: 13. CDR3 size: 17 residues. CDR1 and CDR2 (germline): SGHTA, FQGNSA. CDR3 coding DNA: TGTGCCAGCAGCGACCGGGACAGGGGGCGCTTAGTCCCTGAAGCTTTCTTT. Translating gives CASSDRDRGRLVPEAFF. The full variable domain, completed using reference TRBV7-2 and TRBJ1-1, is GAGVSQSPSNKVTEKGKDVELRCDPISGHTALYWYRQSLGQGLEFLIYFQGNSAPDKSGLPSDRFSAERTGGSVSTLTIQRTQQEDSAVYLCASSDRDRGRLVPEAFFGQGTRLTVV.